This TCR beta chain was documented in a study of cytomegalovirus exposure and HLA in healthy donors. Whole-study findings and limits: Researchers counted around 150 TCR beta chains as cytomegalovirus-associated. Analysis was performed later, and it showed HLA-associated TCR beta chains to be more clonally expanded than equally common others.

A remark on this clone: The antigen is not known.

Vbeta (60) and Jbeta (13) primers were used in the PCR. The repertoire was sequenced with immunoSEQ multiplex PCR; TCRdb's copy has only in-frame clones and lacks some. The table has roughly 34,000 clones, around three quarters seen once. V lost 3 bases, J lost 0 bases, and 5 bases stayed unmatched. CDR1 SEHNR and CDR2 FQNEAQ come from the germline V gene (reference sequence). The CDR3 is 16 amino acids. The sequenced sample consisted of PBMCs. The clonotype comes from a male donor in good health and CMV-seronegative. V gene TRBV7-9 combines with J gene TRBJ2-5, with 9 positions matching TRBD2. The CDR3 loop is CASSFPSGVYQETQYF. The CDR3 nucleotides are TGTGCCAGCAGCTTTCCTAGCGGGGTGTACCAAGAGACCCAGTACTTC.